Sequencing of this TCR beta chain was carried out in a study of shared clonotypes between healthy human individuals. The overall study: The donor pool was made up of two women and a few men aged 18 to 49. Used for every donor were three CD4 naive, three CD4 memory, two CD8 naive and one CD8 memory plate.

V lost 3 bases and J lost 7, with 10 bases in between. CDR1 SGHAT and CDR2 FQNNGV come from the germline V gene. The CDR3 runs 12 residues. CD8 memory comprised CD45RO+ plus CCR7-negative CD45RA+ TemRA cells. The table came from immunoSEQ multiplex PCR; TCRdb's copy has only in-frame clones and leaves some out. Of about 120,000 clones detected, 68% appear once; the ten largest clones hold about 22%. The genes are TRBV11-2 and TRBJ2-7; D is possibly TRBD2 (5 bases). This sequence originates from a woman aged 25 to 39 in good health. Input material: memory CD8+ T cells sorted from blood. The sample's subset: CD45RO+ cells pooled with CCR7-negative TemRA cells. The CDR3 region is CASSFSGGEQYF. The CDR3 bases are TGTGCCAGCAGCTTCTCGGGCGGGGAGCAGTACTTC. Supplemented by reference TRBV11-2 and TRBJ2-7, the full variable domain reads EAGVAQSPRYKIIEKRQSVAFWCNPISGHATLYWYQQILGQGPKLLIQFQNNGVVDDSQLPKDRFSAERLKGVDSTLKIQPAKLEDSAVYLCASSFSGGEQYFGPGTRLTVT.